These T cell receptor beta chains were read from a single sample in a study of CD8 T cells in ankylosing spondylitis. One entry per CDR3 protein, called by TCRdb with MiXCR from the 5' RACE reads. The sample has roughly 120,000 distinct CDR3 sequences, approximately 14% seen once. Source material: blood, either unsorted or a sorted T cell fraction (not recorded which). These receptor sequences come from a female donor with ankylosing spondylitis or in good health (not recorded which). Both conserved end residues are part of each CDR3. A D gene is named only where the DNA matches it firmly.

d_gene	v_gene	CDR3aa
TRBD1	TRBV29-1	CSVGGGQGAISGANVLTF
NA	TRBV18	CASSPGQNIYEQYF
NA	TRBV5-1	CASSLVLGRDYNEQFF
NA	TRBV7-2	CASSSPPGGLRHTDTQYF
TRBD2	TRBV7-4	CASSSGLAGGQETQYF
NA	TRBV9	CASSVSGELETQYF
NA	TRBV9	CASSVAAGPYEQYF
NA	TRBV5-1	CASSLGENQPQHF
TRBD2	TRBV20-1	CSASGGSGVAYEQYF
NA	TRBV5-4	CASIRSNQPQHF
NA	TRBV27	CASSLEDSNYNEQFF
TRBD1	TRBV7-9	CASSPVQGVTDTQYF
TRBD2	TRBV25-1	CASSEPRGLNNEQFF
TRBD1	TRBV7-9	CASSRRGQGMRQYF
TRBD2	TRBV11-2	CASTQLAGGTYNEQFF
TRBD2	TRBV3-1	CASSQGAREGIGELFF
NA	TRBV5-1	CASSENPGELFF
NA	TRBV5-1	CASSLVYGQTSYGYTF
NA	TRBV7-9	CASSLGQGGRETQYF
TRBD1	TRBV7-2	CASSPQGMNTEAFF
NA	TRBV5-1	CASSRQDGRSYNEQFF
NA	TRBV5-1	CASSSDGNTGELFF
TRBD2	TRBV7-3	CASSLRGASGVNNEQFF
NA	TRBV5-1	CASSEGQGGTIQYF
TRBD2	TRBV7-9	CASSVVAGGSTDTQYF
NA	TRBV9	CASSVTGRGGETQYF
TRBD1	TRBV20-1	CSAHRGRTEAFF
NA	TRBV18	CASSRTGGQANEKLFF
NA	TRBV7-2	CASSVDGAKNIQYF
TRBD1	TRBV20-1	CSARAGQGAYEQYF
NA	TRBV16	CASRDVGSDEQYF
NA	TRBV7-9	CASSVSGTRGGRPEAFF
TRBD1	TRBV5-1	CASSFRSGGSNEQFF
NA	TRBV28	CASSLTFSYEQYF
NA	TRBV12-3/TRBV12-4	CASSLWNEQFF
TRBD1	TRBV11-2	CASSLQGRNIDEQFF
NA	TRBV14	CASSQDLGIGGYTF
NA	TRBV11-2	CASSQGTTGETQYF
NA	TRBV5-1	CASSPGSSYNEQFF
NA	TRBV10-3	CAISDGRDVLPTEQYF
NA	TRBV7-9	CASSLARGGQVTGELFF
NA	TRBV7-9	CASSLEVGRTDTQYF
NA	TRBV28	CASSFRPRSGNQPQHF
NA	TRBV5-1	CASSLVDGSYEQYF
TRBD2	TRBV29-1	CSVHLAGLSTGELFF
NA	TRBV7-9	CASSFGAPPDTQYF
TRBD2	TRBV20-1	CTVGLAGNNEQFF
TRBD2	TRBV6-2/TRBV6-3	CASKITGGGTGELFF
NA	TRBV20-1	CRAMGTEAFF
NA	TRBV7-9	CASSLATGTGANVLTF
TRBD2	TRBV20-1	CSARTSGDEQFF
NA	TRBV21-1	CASSNAGRSTNEQFF
NA	TRBV20-1	CSASEQYNSPLHF
TRBD2	TRBV6-1	CASSTGTSVGEQFF
NA	TRBV3-1	CASSQGRSGNQPQHF
NA	TRBV20-1	CSASAGAGTNEQYF
NA	TRBV9	CASSVDPGTGNTIYF
TRBD2	TRBV20-1	CSARPGTSGNEQFF